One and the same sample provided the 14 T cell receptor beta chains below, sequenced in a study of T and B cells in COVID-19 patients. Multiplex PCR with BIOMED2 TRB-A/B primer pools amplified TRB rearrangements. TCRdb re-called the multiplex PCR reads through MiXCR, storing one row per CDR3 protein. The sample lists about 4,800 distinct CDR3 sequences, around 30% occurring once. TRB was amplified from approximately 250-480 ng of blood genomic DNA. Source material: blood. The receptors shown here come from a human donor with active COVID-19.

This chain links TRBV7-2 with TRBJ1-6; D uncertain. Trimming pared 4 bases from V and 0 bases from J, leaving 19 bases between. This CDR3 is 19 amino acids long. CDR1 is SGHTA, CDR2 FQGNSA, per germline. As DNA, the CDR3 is TGTGCCAGCAGCTGGGCGGCGAGGGAGTTCAGCTCCTATAATTCACCCCTCCACTTT. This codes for CASSWAAREFSSYNSPLHF.

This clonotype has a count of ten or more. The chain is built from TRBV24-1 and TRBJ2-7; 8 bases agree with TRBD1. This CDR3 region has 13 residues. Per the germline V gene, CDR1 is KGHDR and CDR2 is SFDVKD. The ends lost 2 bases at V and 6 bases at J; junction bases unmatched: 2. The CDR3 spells CATSDYQGAEQYF. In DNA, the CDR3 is TGTGCCACCAGTGATTATCAGGGGGCCGAGCAGTACTTC.

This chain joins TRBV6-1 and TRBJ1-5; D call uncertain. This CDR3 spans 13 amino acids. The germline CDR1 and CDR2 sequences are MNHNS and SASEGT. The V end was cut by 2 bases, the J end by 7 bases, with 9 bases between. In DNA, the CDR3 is TGTGCCAGCAGTGAACGAGAAGAACAGCCCCAGCATTTT. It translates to CASSEREEQPQHF.

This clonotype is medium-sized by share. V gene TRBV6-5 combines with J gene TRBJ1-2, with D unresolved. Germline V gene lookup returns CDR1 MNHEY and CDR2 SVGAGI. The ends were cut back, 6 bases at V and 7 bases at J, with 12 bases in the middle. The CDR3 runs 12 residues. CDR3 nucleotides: TGTGCCAGCAGCAAAGGGCGTCGTGGCTACACCTTC. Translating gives CASSKGRRGYTF.

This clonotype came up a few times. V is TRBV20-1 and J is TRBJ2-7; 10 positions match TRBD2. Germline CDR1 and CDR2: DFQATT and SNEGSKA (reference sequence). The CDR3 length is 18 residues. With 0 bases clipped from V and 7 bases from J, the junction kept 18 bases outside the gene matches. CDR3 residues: CSARDPRWPSGSPGEQYF. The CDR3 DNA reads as TGCAGTGCTAGAGATCCCCGTTGGCCTAGCGGGAGTCCGGGAGAGCAGTACTTC.

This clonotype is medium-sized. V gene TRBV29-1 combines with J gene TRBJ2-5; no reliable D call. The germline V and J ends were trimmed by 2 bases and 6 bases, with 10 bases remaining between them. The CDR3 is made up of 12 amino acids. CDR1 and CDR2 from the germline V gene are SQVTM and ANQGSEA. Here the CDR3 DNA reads TGCAGCGTTGAATTAATAATGAAGACCCAGTACTTC. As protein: CSVELIMKTQYF.

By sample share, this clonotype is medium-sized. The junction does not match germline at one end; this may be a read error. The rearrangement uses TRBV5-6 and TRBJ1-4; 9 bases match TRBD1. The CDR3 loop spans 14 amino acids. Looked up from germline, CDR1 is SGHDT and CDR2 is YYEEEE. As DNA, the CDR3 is TGTGCCAGCAGCCAGGGACAGGGAAATGGAAAACTGTTTTTT. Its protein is CASSQGQGNGKLFF.

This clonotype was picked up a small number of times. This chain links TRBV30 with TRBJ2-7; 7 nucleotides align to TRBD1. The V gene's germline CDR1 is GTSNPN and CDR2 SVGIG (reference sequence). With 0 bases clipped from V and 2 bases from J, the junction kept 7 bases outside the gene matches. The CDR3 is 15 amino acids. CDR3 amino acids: CAWSVPETGAYEQYF. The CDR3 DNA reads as TGTGCCTGGAGTGTCCCGGAAACAGGGGCCTACGAGCAGTACTTC. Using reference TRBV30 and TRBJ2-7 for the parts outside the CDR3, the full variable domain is SQTIHQWPATLVQPVGSPLSLECTVEGTSNPNLYWYRQAAGRGLQLLFYSVGIGQISSEVPQNLSASRPQDRQFILSSKKLLLSDSGFYLCAWSVPETGAYEQYFGPGTRLTVT.

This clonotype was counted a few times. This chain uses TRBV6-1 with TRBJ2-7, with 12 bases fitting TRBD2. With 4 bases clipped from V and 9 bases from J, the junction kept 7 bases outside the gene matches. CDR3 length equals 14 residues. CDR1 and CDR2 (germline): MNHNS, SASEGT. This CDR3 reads CASSVGLAGEGQYF. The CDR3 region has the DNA TGTGCCAGCAGTGTGGGACTAGCGGGTGAGGGGCAGTACTTC.

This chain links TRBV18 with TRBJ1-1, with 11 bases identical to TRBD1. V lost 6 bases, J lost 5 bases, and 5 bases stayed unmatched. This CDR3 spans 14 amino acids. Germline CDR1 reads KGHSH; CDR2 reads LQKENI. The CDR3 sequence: CASSLGQGGTEAFF. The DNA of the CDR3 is TGTGCCAGCTCCCTGGGACAGGGGGGTACTGAAGCTTTCTTT.

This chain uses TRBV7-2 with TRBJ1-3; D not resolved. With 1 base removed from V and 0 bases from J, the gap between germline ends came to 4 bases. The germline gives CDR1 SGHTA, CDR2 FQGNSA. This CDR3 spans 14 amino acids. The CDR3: CASSLGSSGNTIYF. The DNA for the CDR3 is TGTGCCAGCAGCTTAGGCAGCTCTGGAAACACCATATATTTT.

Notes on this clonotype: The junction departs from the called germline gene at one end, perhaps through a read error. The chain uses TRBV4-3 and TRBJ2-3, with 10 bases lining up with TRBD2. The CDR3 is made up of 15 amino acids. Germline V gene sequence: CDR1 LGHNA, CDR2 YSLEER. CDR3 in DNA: TGTGCCAGCAGCCAAGAGACTAGCGGGTGGGATACGCAGTATTTT. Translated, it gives CASSQETSGWDTQYF.

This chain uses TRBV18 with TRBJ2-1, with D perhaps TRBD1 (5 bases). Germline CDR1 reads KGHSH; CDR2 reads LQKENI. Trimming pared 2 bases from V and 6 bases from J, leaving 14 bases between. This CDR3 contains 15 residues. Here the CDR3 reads CASSPAAGSGNEQFF. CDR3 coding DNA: TGTGCCAGCTCACCAGCAGCAGGGTCAGGCAATGAGCAGTTCTTC.

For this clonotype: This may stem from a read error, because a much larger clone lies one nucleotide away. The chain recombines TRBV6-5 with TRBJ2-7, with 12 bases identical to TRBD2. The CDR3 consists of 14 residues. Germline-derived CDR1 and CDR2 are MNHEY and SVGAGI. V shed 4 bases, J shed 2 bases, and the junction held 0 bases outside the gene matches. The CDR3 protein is CASSWTSGTYEQYF. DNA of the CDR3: TGTGCCAGCAGTTGGACTAGCGGGACCTACGAGCAGTACTTC.